This T cell receptor beta chain was captured by sequencing in a study of shared clonotypes between healthy human individuals. TCRdb's table, derived via immunoSEQ multiplex PCR, lists solely in-frame clones and lacks some. The sample includes millions of clones, approximately 92% seen only once; the top ten take 0.13% to 0.15%. This CDR3 is 12 amino acids long. Per germline, CDR1 ENHRY and CDR2 SYGVKD. Deletions cut 3 bases from V and 2 bases from J, with 4 bases between. What was sequenced was naive CD4+ T cells sorted from blood. Subset: CD45RA+ positively selected. The sequence came from a man between 18 and 29 years old in good health. This chain links TRBV10-3 with TRBJ2-5; D is uncertain. The CDR3 bases are TGTGCCATCAGTGAACAGCAAGAGACCCAGTACTTC. It is translated as CAISEQQETQYF.